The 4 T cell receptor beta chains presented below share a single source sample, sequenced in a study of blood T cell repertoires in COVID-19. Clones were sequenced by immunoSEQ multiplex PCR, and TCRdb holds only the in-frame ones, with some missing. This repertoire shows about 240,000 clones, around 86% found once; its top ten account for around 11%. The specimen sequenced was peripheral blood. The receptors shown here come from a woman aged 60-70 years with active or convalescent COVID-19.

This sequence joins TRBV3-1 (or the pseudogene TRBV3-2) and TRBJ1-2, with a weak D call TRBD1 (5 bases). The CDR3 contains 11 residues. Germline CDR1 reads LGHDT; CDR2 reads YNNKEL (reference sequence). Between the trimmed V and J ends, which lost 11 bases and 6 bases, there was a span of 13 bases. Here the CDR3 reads CAGWGLDGYTF. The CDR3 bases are TGTGCCGGGTGGGGACTTGATGGCTACACCTTC.

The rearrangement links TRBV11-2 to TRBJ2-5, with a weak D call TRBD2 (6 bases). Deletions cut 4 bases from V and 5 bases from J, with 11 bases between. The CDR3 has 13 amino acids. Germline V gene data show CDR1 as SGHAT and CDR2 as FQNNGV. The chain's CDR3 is CASSYNRGETQYF. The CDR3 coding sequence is TGTGCCAGCAGCTATAACCGGGGGGAGACCCAGTACTTC.

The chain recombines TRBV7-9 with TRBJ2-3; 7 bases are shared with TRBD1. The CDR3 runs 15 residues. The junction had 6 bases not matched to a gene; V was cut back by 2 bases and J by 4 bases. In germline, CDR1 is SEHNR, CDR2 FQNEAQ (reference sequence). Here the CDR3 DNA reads TGTGCCAGCAGCTTATCACAGGGGCCCTCAGATACGCAGTATTTT. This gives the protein CASSLSQGPSDTQYF.

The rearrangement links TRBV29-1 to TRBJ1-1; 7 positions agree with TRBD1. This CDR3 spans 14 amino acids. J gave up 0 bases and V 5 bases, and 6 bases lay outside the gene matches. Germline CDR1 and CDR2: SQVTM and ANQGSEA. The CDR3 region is CSVLTTGMNTEAFF. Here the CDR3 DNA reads TGCAGCGTTTTAACGACAGGGATGAACACTGAAGCTTTCTTT.